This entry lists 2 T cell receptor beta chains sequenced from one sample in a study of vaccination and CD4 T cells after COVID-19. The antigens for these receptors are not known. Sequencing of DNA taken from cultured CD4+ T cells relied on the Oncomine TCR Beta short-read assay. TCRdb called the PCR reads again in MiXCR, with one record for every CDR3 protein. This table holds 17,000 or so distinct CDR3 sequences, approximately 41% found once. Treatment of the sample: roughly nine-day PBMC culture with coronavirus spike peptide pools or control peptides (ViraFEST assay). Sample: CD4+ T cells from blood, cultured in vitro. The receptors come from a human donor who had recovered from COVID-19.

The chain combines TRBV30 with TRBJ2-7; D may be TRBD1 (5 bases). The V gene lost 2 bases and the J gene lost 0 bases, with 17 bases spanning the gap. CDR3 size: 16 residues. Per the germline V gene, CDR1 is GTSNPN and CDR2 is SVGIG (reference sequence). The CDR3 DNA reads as TGTGCCTGGAGTCGTCCTCAAGGGGATAGCTCCTACGAGCAGTACTTC. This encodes CAWSRPQGDSSYEQYF.

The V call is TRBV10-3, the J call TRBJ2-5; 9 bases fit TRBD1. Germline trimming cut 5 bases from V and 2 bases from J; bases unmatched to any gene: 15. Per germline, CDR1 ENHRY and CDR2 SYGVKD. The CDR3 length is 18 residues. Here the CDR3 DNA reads TGTGCCATCAGTAAGGACAGGGGCCCCCAAAACGGACAAGAGACCCAGTACTTC. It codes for CAISKDRGPQNGQETQYF.